The TCR beta chain described here comes from a study of T cell changes during pregnancy in multiple sclerosis. Generated by immunoSEQ multiplex PCR, the TCRdb table keeps only in-frame clones and is missing some. The profile shows 30,000 or so clones, about 86% of them singletons. The CDR3 length is 19 residues. V trimming: 1 base; J trimming: 0 bases; junction bases outside the gene matches: 14. Germline lookup yields CDR1 SEHNR and CDR2 FQNEAQ (reference sequence). This clonotype was obtained from a female donor in good health, enrolled as a control in a pregnancy study. Material: CD4+ T cells from peripheral blood mononuclear cells, obtained in the first trimester of pregnancy. The rearrangement links TRBV7-9 to TRBJ1-1; 7 bases match TRBD1. The CDR3 reads CASSLVDRAGGIMNTEAFF. Here the CDR3 DNA reads TGTGCCAGCAGCTTAGTTGATAGGGCAGGGGGGATCATGAACACTGAAGCTTTCTTT.